This T cell receptor beta chain was sequenced for a study of T cells in narcolepsy. Study-wide findings and caveats: Blood of same and different patients, but not healthy controls, reportedly held recurring autoreactive clonotypes. HCRT-specific and TRIB2-specific autoreactive clonotypes appeared among same-patient CSF and blood CD4+ clonotypes.

On this clone: Its antigen remains unidentified.

V lost 1 base and J lost 6, with 18 bases in between. This CDR3 comprises 15 residues. Looked up from germline, CDR1 is GTSNPN and CDR2 is SVGIG (reference sequence). Sequencing was performed with immunoSEQ multiplex PCR; in TCRdb, only in-frame clones are kept and a portion is missing. Of about 27,000 clones listed, more than 75% are singletons. The chain uses TRBV30 and TRBJ1-1, with a possible D match to TRBD1 (6 bases). The sequence derives from a human donor with narcolepsy. What was sequenced was CD45RA- memory CD4+ T cells from PBMCs. CDR3 DNA sequence: TGTGCCTGGAGTGATAAACTAGGGGGTCGGGCTGAAGCTTTCTTT. Translating it yields CAWSDKLGGRAEAFF.